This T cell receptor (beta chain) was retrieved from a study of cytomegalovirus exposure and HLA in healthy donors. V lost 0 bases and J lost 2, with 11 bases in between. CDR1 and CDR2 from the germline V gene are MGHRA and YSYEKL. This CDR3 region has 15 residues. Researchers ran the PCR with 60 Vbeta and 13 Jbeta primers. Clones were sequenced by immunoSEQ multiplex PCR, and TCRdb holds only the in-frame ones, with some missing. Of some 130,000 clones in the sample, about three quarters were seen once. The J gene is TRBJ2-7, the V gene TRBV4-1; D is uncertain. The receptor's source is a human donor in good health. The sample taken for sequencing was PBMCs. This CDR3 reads CASSQDPGLTYEQYF. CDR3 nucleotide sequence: TGCGCCAGCAGCCAAGACCCAGGCCTAACCTACGAGCAGTACTTC.